This TCR beta chain was profiled in a study of CD8+ T cells in alopecia areata. On the study more broadly: Tofacitinib treatment spanned 6 to 18 months, with 6 months off drug afterward.

Whole-study findings and limits: Relative to mice, TCR sharing across patients was less clear, a difference possibly HLA-related. Any link of baseline CD8+ expansion to response, resting on one nonresponder, remains uncertain.

Extracted RNA was reverse transcribed, and the resulting cDNA served as sequencing template. The protocol was immunoSEQ multiplex PCR, while the TCRdb copy is restricted to in-frame clones and leaves out a portion. The profile shows roughly 120,000 clones, 45% to 65% of them singletons. The treatment is: oral pan-JAK inhibitor, 5-10 mg twice daily. Germline CDR1 reads MNHEY; CDR2 reads SVGAGI. With 4 bases clipped from V and 5 bases from J, the junction kept 2 bases outside the gene matches. There are 13 residues in the CDR3. For this clone: Its antigen is not identified.

The specimen was CD4+ T cells sorted from blood, collected at week 24, from a patient treated with tofacitinib. This chain joins TRBV6-5 and TRBJ2-5, with 9 bases fitting TRBD2. The TCR originated in a human donor with alopecia areata. Written as DNA, the CDR3 is TGTGCCAGCAGTTTGGGACTAGCCGAGACCCAGTACTTC. Protein: CASSLGLAETQYF.